The 32 T cell receptor beta chains in this list originate from one sample, sequenced in a study of T cell responses to AZD1222 COVID-19 vaccine. Profiling relied on immunoSEQ multiplex PCR, and the TCRdb table lists in-frame clones only, not all of them. The sample has about 94,000 clones, roughly 88% seen once. The material sequenced was peripheral blood, taken on day 0 of AZD1222 vaccination. The receptors come from an adult in good health.

V is TRBV4-3 and J is TRBJ1-3, with D perhaps TRBD1 (5 bases). Trimming cost V 3 bases and J 0 bases, with 12 bases left between them. The length of the CDR3 is 16 residues. Germline loops: CDR1 LGHNA, CDR2 YSLEER. CDR3 sequence: CASSQGVGSSGNTIYF. CDR3 in DNA: TGCGCCAGCAGCCAGGGGGTCGGGAGCTCTGGAAACACCATATATTTT.

The chain combines TRBV7-2 with TRBJ2-7, with TRBD1 matching 8 bases. Trimming at V came to 2 bases and at J to 5 bases, leaving 5 bases not matched to a gene. Per the germline V gene, CDR1 is SGHTA and CDR2 is FQGNSA. The CDR3 spans 14 residues. CDR3 in amino acids: CASSLNRGYDEQYF. CDR3 in DNA: TGTGCCAGCAGCTTAAACAGGGGGTACGACGAGCAGTACTTC.

V and J are TRBV5-1 and TRBJ2-7; perhaps TRBD2 as D (6 bases). Trimming removed 2 bases from V and 2 bases from J, with 8 bases in between. The CDR3 sequence is 13 residues long. Per germline, CDR1 SGHRS and CDR2 YFSETQ. The CDR3 region is CASSLVAAYEQYF. The CDR3 DNA reads as TGCGCCAGCAGCTTAGTAGCGGCCTACGAGCAGTACTTC.

The gene calls are TRBV4-1 and TRBJ2-3, with 14 bases identical to TRBD2. Germline V lookup: CDR1 MGHRA, CDR2 YSYEKL. J gave up 5 bases and V 0 bases, and 7 bases lay outside the gene matches. The CDR3 contains 18 residues. The CDR3 loop is CASSQEWGLAGVIDTQYF. In DNA, the CDR3 is TGCGCCAGCAGCCAAGAATGGGGACTAGCGGGGGTGATAGATACGCAGTATTTT.

The chain recombines TRBV19 with TRBJ2-3, with D perhaps being TRBD1 or TRBD2 (5 bases each). Trimming took off 9 bases at V and 2 bases at J, with 15 bases between the two ends. Germline V gene sequence: CDR1 LNHDA, CDR2 SQIVND (reference sequence). The CDR3 covers 14 residues. CDR3: CASQRGGSTDTQYF. CDR3 bases: TGTGCCAGCCAGAGGGGCGGCTCCACAGATACGCAGTATTTT.

V and J are TRBV10-3 and TRBJ2-7; the D is unclear. The CDR3 consists of 11 residues. The V end lost 4 bases, the J end lost 3 bases, and 4 bases lay between the germline ends. Germline V gene lookup returns CDR1 ENHRY and CDR2 SYGVKD. The CDR3 sequence: CAISGLYEQYF. The CDR3 nucleotides read TGTGCCATCAGTGGACTCTACGAGCAGTACTTC.

The V call is TRBV12-3 or TRBV12-4, the J call TRBJ2-3; D uncertain. This CDR3 is 11 amino acids long. V dropped 3 bases and J dropped 6 bases, with 4 bases sitting between them. CDR3 protein: CASSLGDTQYF. The CDR3 nucleotides read TGTGCCAGCAGTTTGGGCGATACGCAGTATTTT.

The CDR3 reads CASSQDPTRYEQYF. The CDR3 region has the DNA TGCGCCAGCAGCCAAGATCCCACTCGCTACGAGCAGTACTTC. V gene TRBV4-1 combines with J gene TRBJ2-7; D unresolved. V shed 0 bases and J shed 3 bases, with 9 bases lying between them. The V gene's germline CDR1 is MGHRA and CDR2 YSYEKL. CDR3 size: 14 residues.

This clone showed up just a few times. The chain carries TRBV3-1 (or the pseudogene TRBV3-2) and TRBJ2-2; D ambiguous. The CDR3 has 15 amino acids. Germline values: CDR1 LGHDT, CDR2 YNNKEL (reference sequence). V was pared by 0 bases and J by 6 bases, with 11 bases between. The CDR3 protein is CASSQELLGPGELFF. The CDR3 nucleotides are TGTGCCAGCAGCCAAGAGTTGCTAGGCCCCGGGGAGCTGTTTTTT.

The count of this clone is one. This sequence joins TRBV5-1 and TRBJ2-3; the match to TRBD2 covers 8 bases. CDR1 is SGHRS, CDR2 YFSETQ, per germline. CDR3 size: 16 residues. The V and J ends lost 0 bases and 1 base, in that order; junction bases with no gene match: 4. The CDR3 DNA follows: TGCGCCAGCAGCTTGGTCTCAGCGGGAGGCACAGATACGCAGTATTTT. It translates to CASSLVSAGGTDTQYF.

This chain links TRBV4-1 with TRBJ2-1, with 11 bases lining up with TRBD1. V lost 3 bases, J lost 7 bases, and 14 bases stayed unmatched. Per the germline V gene, CDR1 is MGHRA and CDR2 is YSYEKL. The CDR3 runs to 18 residues. Here the CDR3 reads CASSHARLDRGRRNEQFF. CDR3 bases: TGCGCCAGCAGCCATGCTCGATTGGACAGGGGGCGAAGAAATGAGCAGTTCTTC.

The J gene is TRBJ1-2, the V gene TRBV12-3 or TRBV12-4; TRBD1 agrees at 8 bases. The CDR3 totals 13 residues. After removal of 6 bases from V and 7 bases from J, the junction contained 7 bases not matched to a gene. The DNA for the CDR3 is TGTGCCAGCAGATCGACAGGGGTTGGTGGCTACACCTTC. It codes for CASRSTGVGGYTF.

The table lists this clone with a few counts. The V gene is TRBV6-5, the J gene TRBJ1-5, with TRBD1 as a possible D gene (5 bases). Germline loops: CDR1 MNHEY, CDR2 SVGAGI. The CDR3 is 14 amino acids. The V end was cut by 6 bases, the J end by 9 bases, with 18 bases between. The CDR3 region is CASSDSGPIAPQHF. The CDR3 DNA follows: TGTGCCAGCAGCGACTCGGGGCCGATAGCGCCCCAGCATTTT.

The gene calls are TRBV14 and TRBJ1-1; TRBD1 is a possible D gene (5 bases). The germline V gene encodes CDR1 SGHDN and CDR2 FVKESK. CDR3 length: 15 amino acids. V was cut by 1 base and J by 7 bases, with 16 bases left in between. The DNA for the CDR3 is TGTGCCAGCAGCCAAGCCGGCGGACACCAATTTGAAGCTTTCTTT. Protein: CASSQAGGHQFEAFF.

This chain uses TRBV5-4 with TRBJ2-3; D perhaps matches TRBD2 (5 bases). V lost 4 bases and J lost 7, with 10 bases in between. Germline values: CDR1 SGHNT, CDR2 YYREEE (reference sequence). This CDR3 is built from 12 residues. For the CDR3, the DNA is TGTGCCAGCAGCGTGACGGGAAATACGCAGTATTTT. Its protein product is CASSVTGNTQYF.

The chain couples TRBV18 to TRBJ2-2; 8 nucleotides agree with TRBD2. Per the germline V gene, CDR1 is KGHSH and CDR2 is LQKENI. Losses at the gene ends were 3 bases for V and 3 bases for J; bases not matched to a gene: 6. There are 16 residues in the CDR3. The CDR3 sequence: CASSPRGGPDTGELFF. The CDR3 coding sequence is TGTGCCAGCTCACCGCGCGGGGGGCCGGACACCGGGGAGCTGTTTTTT.

The V gene is TRBV7-8, the J gene TRBJ2-7; perhaps TRBD2 as D (5 bases). The V end was cut by 1 base, the J end by 3 bases, with 10 bases between. This CDR3 is 14 amino acids long. Germline assignment: CDR1 SGHVS and CDR2 FQNEAQ. CDR3 sequence (DNA): TGTGCCAGCAGCTTAGTCGGAGGATTCTACGAGCAGTACTTC. This encodes CASSLVGGFYEQYF.

The sample holds a few counts of this clone. The chain carries TRBV5-1 and TRBJ1-1; 7 bases are shared with TRBD1. The germline CDR1 and CDR2 sequences are SGHRS and YFSETQ. J was trimmed by 0 bases and V by 3 bases; bases with no gene match: 2. The CDR3 contains 14 residues. The CDR3 here is CASSSGGMNTEAFF. CDR3 in DNA: TGCGCCAGCAGCTCAGGGGGGATGAACACTGAAGCTTTCTTT.

The chain uses TRBV6-5 and TRBJ1-5; D perhaps matches TRBD1 (5 bases). The CDR3 length is 14 residues. Deletions cut 6 bases from V and 9 bases from J, with 18 bases between. Germline V gene lookup returns CDR1 MNHEY and CDR2 SVGAGI. CDR3 residues: CASSDRTRERPQHF. DNA of the CDR3: TGTGCCAGCAGCGACAGAACTAGGGAGCGGCCCCAGCATTTT.

V usage is TRBV7-3 and J usage is TRBJ2-7; D could derive from TRBD1 or TRBD2 (5 bases each). The CDR3 is made up of 13 amino acids. Trimming took 2 bases from V and 6 from J, leaving 11 bases between them. CDR1 and CDR2 from the germline V gene are SGHTA and FQGTGA. The CDR3 DNA follows: TGTGCCAGCAGCTTAGGGGTTGGGGGCGAGCAGTACTTC. It translates to CASSLGVGGEQYF.

This clone was picked up one time. The rearrangement uses TRBV5-1 and TRBJ1-1; TRBD1 is a possible D gene (6 bases). Trimming pared 0 bases from V and 0 bases from J, leaving 18 bases between. The CDR3 contains 18 residues. Germline loops: CDR1 SGHRS, CDR2 YFSETQ. The CDR3 here is CASSLELGAPGVNTEAFF. In DNA, the CDR3 is TGCGCCAGCAGCTTGGAATTGGGGGCACCGGGGGTGAACACTGAAGCTTTCTTT.

The chain carries TRBV28 and TRBJ1-2; the match to TRBD1 covers 10 bases. Germline V CDR1 and CDR2: MDHEN, SYDVKM. Trimming at V came to 2 bases and at J to 8 bases, leaving 8 bases not matched to a gene. The length of the CDR3 is 15 residues. The CDR3 DNA follows: TGTGCCAGCAGTTTACTAGGGACAGGGGATCTGGGCTACACCTTC. Its protein is CASSLLGTGDLGYTF.

The genes are TRBV4-1 and TRBJ2-2, with a weak D call TRBD2 (6 bases). CDR1 is MGHRA, CDR2 YSYEKL, per germline. This CDR3 is built from 17 residues. V shed 4 bases and J shed 0 bases, with 15 bases lying between them. CDR3 region: CASSRVLSGANTGELFF. For the CDR3, the DNA is TGCGCCAGCAGCCGAGTCCTTAGCGGTGCGAACACCGGGGAGCTGTTTTTT.

The rearrangement joins TRBV2 to TRBJ2-3; TRBD2 agrees at 7 bases. This CDR3 spans 14 amino acids. V was pared by 4 bases and J by 1 base, with 2 bases of the junction left unmatched. Germline CDR1 SNHLY, CDR2 FYNNEI. The CDR3, as DNA: TGTGCCAGCAGTGTTCGGGGGGGCACAGATACGCAGTATTTT. Its translation is CASSVRGGTDTQYF.

This chain uses TRBV5-1 with TRBJ2-1, with D uncertain. This CDR3 has 13 residues. Germline-derived CDR1 and CDR2 are SGHRS and YFSETQ. The V and J ends lost 0 bases and 5 bases respectively, with 6 bases between them. CDR3 bases: TGCGCCAGCAGCTTGGATAGAAACAATGAGCAGTTCTTC. It is translated as CASSLDRNNEQFF.

The genes are TRBV6-6 and TRBJ2-3; 7 bases are a match to TRBD1. V trimming: 5 bases; J trimming: 0 bases; junction bases outside the gene matches: 14. The CDR3 is made up of 18 amino acids. The V gene's germline CDR1 is MNHNY and CDR2 SVGAGI (reference sequence). The DNA of the CDR3 is TGTGCCAGCAGTCCAACCCGGGACAGATTCGTTAGCACAGATACGCAGTATTTT. This sequence encodes CASSPTRDRFVSTDTQYF.

This chain joins TRBV4-1 and TRBJ2-3; D may be TRBD2 (6 bases). In germline, CDR1 is MGHRA, CDR2 YSYEKL. Trimming took off 4 bases at V and 1 base at J, with 15 bases between the two ends. The CDR3 covers 16 residues. CDR3 in amino acids: CASSPHGGAGTDTQYF. The CDR3 region has the DNA TGCGCCAGCAGCCCACACGGAGGGGCGGGCACAGATACGCAGTATTTT.

The chain recombines TRBV5-4 with TRBJ2-4; TRBD1 or TRBD2 may be the D gene (6 bases each). Germline CDR1 is SGHNT and CDR2 is YYREEE (reference sequence). Trimming removed 2 bases at V and 6 bases at J, with 15 bases between. The CDR3 is made up of 15 amino acids. The CDR3 loop is CASSFPGGMGNIQYF. The DNA of the CDR3 is TGTGCCAGCAGCTTTCCCGGGGGCATGGGAAACATTCAGTACTTC.

The J gene is TRBJ2-1, the V gene TRBV7-3; TRBD1 matches at 7 bases. V shed 4 bases and J 2 bases; nucleotides not matched to a gene: 5. Germline V gives CDR1 SGHTA, CDR2 FQGTGA. This CDR3 spans 15 amino acids. The CDR3 region has the DNA TGTGCCAGCAGCTCGTACAGGGGCCCCTACAATGAGCAGTTCTTC. It encodes CASSSYRGPYNEQFF.

The CDR3 protein is CATSRLPPGTSGGYTQYF. In nucleotides, the CDR3 is TGTGCCACCAGCAGACTACCTCCGGGAACTAGCGGGGGATATACGCAGTATTTT. The rearrangement uses TRBV15 and TRBJ2-3, with 11 bases fitting TRBD2. Germline CDR1 reads LNHNV; CDR2 reads YYDKDF (reference sequence). The ends lost 2 bases at V and 7 bases at J; junction bases unmatched: 14. The CDR3 has 18 amino acids. Based on the CDR3 plus reference TRBV15 and TRBJ2-3, the full variable domain is DAMVIQNPRYQVTQFGKPVTLSCSQTLNHNVMYWYQQKSSQAPKLLFHYYDKDFNNEADTPDNFQSRRPNTSFCFLDIRSPGLGDTAMYLCATSRLPPGTSGGYTQYFGPGTRLTVL.

This rearrangement joins TRBV5-8 to TRBJ1-5, with D unclear. Trimming stripped 2 bases from V and 6 bases from J, with 12 bases between. The germline V gene has CDR1 SGHTS and CDR2 YDEGEE. This CDR3 region has 14 residues. The CDR3 reads CASSFRGIGQPQHF. The CDR3 DNA reads TGTGCCAGCAGCTTTCGAGGGATTGGTCAGCCCCAGCATTTT. The full variable domain, rest sourced from reference TRBV5-8 and TRBJ1-5, is EAGVTQSPTHLIKTRGQQATLRCSPISGHTSVYWYQQALGLGLQFLLWYDEGEERNRGNFPPRFSGRQFPNYSSELNVNALELEDSALYLCASSFRGIGQPQHFGDGTRLSIL.

V gene TRBV6-5 combines with J gene TRBJ1-5; a weak D match, TRBD1 (5 bases). Deletions cut 5 bases from V and 4 bases from J, with 9 bases between. Germline loops: CDR1 MNHEY, CDR2 SVGAGI. This CDR3 contains 13 residues. CDR3 amino acids: CASSPGRNQPQHF. In nucleotides, the CDR3 is TGTGCCAGCAGTCCGGGACGGAATCAGCCCCAGCATTTT.